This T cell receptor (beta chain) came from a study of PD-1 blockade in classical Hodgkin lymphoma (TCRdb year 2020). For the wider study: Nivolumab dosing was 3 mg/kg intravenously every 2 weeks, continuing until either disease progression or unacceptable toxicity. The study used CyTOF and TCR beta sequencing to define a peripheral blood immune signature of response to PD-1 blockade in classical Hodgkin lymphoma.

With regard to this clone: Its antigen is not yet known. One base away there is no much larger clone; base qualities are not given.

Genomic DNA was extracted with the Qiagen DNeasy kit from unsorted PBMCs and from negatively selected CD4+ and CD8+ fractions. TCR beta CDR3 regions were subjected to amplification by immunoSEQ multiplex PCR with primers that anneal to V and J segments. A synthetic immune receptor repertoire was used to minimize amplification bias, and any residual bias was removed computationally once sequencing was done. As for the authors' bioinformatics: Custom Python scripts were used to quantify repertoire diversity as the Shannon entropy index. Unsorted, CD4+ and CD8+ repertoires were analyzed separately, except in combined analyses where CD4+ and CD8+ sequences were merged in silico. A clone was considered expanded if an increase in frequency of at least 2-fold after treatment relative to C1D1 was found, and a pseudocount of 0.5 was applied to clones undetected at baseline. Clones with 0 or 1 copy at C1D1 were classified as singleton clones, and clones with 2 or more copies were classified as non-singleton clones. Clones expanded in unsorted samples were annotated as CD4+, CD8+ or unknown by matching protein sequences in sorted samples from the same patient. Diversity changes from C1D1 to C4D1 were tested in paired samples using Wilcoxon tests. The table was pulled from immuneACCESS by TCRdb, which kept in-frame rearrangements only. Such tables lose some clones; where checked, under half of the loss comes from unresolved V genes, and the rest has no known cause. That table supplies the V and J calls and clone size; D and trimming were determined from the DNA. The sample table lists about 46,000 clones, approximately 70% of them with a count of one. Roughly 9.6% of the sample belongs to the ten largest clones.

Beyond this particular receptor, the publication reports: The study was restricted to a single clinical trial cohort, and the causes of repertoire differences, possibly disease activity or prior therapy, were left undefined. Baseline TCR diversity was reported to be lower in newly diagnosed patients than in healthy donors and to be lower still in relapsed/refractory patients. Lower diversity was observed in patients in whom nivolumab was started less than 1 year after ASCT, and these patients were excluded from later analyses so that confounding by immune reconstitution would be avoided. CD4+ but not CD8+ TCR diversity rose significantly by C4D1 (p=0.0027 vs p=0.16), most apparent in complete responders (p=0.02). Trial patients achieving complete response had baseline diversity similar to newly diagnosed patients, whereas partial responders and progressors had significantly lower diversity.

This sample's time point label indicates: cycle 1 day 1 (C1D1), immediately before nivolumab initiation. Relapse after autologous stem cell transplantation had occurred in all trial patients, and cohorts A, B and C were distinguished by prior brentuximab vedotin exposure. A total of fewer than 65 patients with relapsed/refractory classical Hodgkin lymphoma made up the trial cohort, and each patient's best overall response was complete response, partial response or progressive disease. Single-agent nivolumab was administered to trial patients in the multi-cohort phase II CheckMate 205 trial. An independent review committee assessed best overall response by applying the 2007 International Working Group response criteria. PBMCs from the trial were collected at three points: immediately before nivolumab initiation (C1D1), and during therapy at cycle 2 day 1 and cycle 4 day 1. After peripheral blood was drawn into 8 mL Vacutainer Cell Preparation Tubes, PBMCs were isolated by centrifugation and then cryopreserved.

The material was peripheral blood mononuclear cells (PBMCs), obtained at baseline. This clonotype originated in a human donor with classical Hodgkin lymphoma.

The DNA reads TGTGCCAGCAGCGTCTACTCGGACGGAACGCAGTACTTC. Its amino acids are CASSVYSDGTQYF. The chain links TRBV9 with TRBJ2-7, with the D gene not clear enough to name. The germline V gene supplies CDR1 SGDLS and CDR2 YYNGEE. A distance of 15 bases separates the germline ends of V and J, which lose 2 bases and 9 bases respectively. The CDR3 contains 13 residues, cysteine and phenylalanine counted. Solely the CDR3 DNA is kept, with 39 bases framed from the first base.